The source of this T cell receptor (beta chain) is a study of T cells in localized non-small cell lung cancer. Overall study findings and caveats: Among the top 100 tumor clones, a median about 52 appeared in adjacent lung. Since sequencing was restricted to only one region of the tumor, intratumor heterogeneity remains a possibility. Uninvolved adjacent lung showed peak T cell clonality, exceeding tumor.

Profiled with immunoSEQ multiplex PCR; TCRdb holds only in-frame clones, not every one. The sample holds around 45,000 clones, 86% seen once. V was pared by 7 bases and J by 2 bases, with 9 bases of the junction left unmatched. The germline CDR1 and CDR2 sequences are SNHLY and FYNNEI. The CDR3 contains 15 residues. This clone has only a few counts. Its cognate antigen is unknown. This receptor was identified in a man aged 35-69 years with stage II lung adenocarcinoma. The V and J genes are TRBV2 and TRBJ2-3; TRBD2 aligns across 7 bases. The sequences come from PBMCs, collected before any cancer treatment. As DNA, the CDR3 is TGTGCCAGCACGTCAAGCGGGGCCCCCACAGATACGCAGTATTTT. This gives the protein CASTSSGAPTDTQYF.